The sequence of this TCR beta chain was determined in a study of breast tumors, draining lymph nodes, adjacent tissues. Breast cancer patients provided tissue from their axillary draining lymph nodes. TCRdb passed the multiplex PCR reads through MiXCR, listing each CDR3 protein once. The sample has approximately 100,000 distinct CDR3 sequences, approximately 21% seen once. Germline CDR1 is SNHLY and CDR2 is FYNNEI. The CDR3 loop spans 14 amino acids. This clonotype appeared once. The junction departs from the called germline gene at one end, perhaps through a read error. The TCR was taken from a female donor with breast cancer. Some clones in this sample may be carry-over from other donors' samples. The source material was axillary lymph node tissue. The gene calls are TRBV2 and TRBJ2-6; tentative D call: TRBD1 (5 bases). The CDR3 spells CASRAGSGANVPTF. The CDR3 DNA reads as TGTGCCAGCAGGGCCGGCTCTGGGGCCAACGTCCCGACTTTC.